Listed below are T cell receptor beta chains from one sample, sequenced in a study of siplizumab effects on memory and regulatory T cells. Clones were read by immunoSEQ multiplex PCR, and TCRdb kept only the in-frame ones, dropping some. There are about 110,000 clones in the sample; around 90% occur only once, and 0.65% to 0.9% lies in the top ten. Sequencing was performed on Tregs sorted from blood. Source of these receptors: a human donor in good health. Each CDR3 is given with its conserved first and last residue. D genes are given only for firm matches.

>TRBV19|TRBJ1-4|NA
CASRTAGHEKLFF
>TRBV5-1|TRBJ1-1|NA
CASSLTPVQNTEAFF
>TRBV7-6|TRBJ1-6|NA
CASSPTPTGYNSPLHF
>TRBV11-2|TRBJ2-1|NA
CASSLDLANEQFF
>TRBV5-4|TRBJ2-7|TRBD2
CASSRGTSGSHEQYF
>TRBV6-5|TRBJ1-3|NA
CASFQPGAVGNTIYF
>TRBV2|TRBJ2-7|NA
CASTRDGAYEQYF
>TRBV5-4|TRBJ1-1|NA
CASSDMNAVAAFF
>TRBV11-2|NA|NA
CASSLMTEQYF
>TRBV7-8|TRBJ2-1|TRBD2
CASSPRWGGSVEQFF
>TRBV2|TRBJ1-1|NA
CASSAGTAFF
>TRBV18|TRBJ2-3|NA
CASSPPDGGVQNTQYF
>TRBV5-6|TRBJ2-5|NA
CASSLAGIGEETQYF
>TRBV6-1|TRBJ1-6|NA
CASSEAGYYNSPLHF
>TRBV7-3|TRBJ2-2|NA
CASSLGRSTGELFF
>TRBV19|TRBJ1-5|NA
CASSISRVQPQHF
>TRBV6-5|TRBJ2-5|NA
CASSAYRDPETQYF
>TRBV18|TRBJ1-2|TRBD1
CASSPTGGGNYGYTF
>TRBV18|TRBJ1-1|TRBD1
CASSPRDRNTEAFF
>TRBV7-7|TRBJ2-7|TRBD1
CASSFATGPSYEQYF
>TRBV6-1|TRBJ2-7|NA
CASGEGYEQYF
>TRBV20-1|TRBJ2-5|NA
CSAVQETQYF
>TRBV7-8|TRBJ2-5|NA
CASSLVLGSQETQYF